The entry below gives a single T cell receptor (beta chain) sequence along with its context. These data originate in a study of cytomegalovirus exposure and HLA in healthy donors. Looked up from germline, CDR1 is SGHTA and CDR2 is FQGNSA. The CDR3 covers 16 residues. V lost 1 base, J lost 8 bases, and 11 bases stayed unmatched. Primers included in the PCR were 60 Vbeta and 13 Jbeta primers. Assay: immunoSEQ multiplex PCR; the TCRdb copy retains only in-frame clones and omits some. The sample records about 180,000 clones, 70% to 85% being singletons. Specimen: PBMCs. The gene calls are TRBV7-2 and TRBJ1-1, with 9 bases fitting TRBD1. This TCR derives from a woman in her 30s in good health and CMV-seropositive. CDR3 bases: TGTGCCAGCAGCTTAGTTTCGGCCCGACAGGGGGTAGAAGCTTTCTTT. It specifies CASSLVSARQGVEAFF.